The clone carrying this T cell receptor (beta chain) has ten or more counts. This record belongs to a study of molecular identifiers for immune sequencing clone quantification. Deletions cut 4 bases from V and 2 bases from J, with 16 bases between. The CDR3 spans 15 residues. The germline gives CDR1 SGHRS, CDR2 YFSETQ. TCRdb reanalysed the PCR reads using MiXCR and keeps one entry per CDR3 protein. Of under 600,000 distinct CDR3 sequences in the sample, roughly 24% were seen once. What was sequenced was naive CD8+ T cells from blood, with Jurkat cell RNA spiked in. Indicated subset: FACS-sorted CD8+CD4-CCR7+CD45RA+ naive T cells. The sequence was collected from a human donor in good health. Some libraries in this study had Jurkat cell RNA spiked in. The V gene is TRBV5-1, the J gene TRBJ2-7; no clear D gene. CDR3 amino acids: CASSPTAFATYEQYF. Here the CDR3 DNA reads TGCGCCAGCAGCCCAACCGCTTTTGCCACCTACGAGCAGTACTTC.